Below are 28 T cell receptor beta chains sequenced from a single sample in a study of T-cell reconstitution after alpha-beta-depleted transplantation in children. Preparation of the TCRbeta library involved a method that used unique molecular identifiers. TCRdb used MiXCR to reprocess the PCR reads, holding one entry per CDR3 protein. The sample contains fewer than 550,000 distinct CDR3 sequences, approximately 10% of which appear only once. The sequenced sample was PBMCs, mostly from graft donor cells, obtained 180 days after TCRalphabeta/CD19-depleted stem cell transplant. All receptors come from a female patient between 2 and 15 years old who had a stem cell transplant for aplastic anemia, so the T cells may come from the graft donor.

This clonotype was recorded a few times. V and J are TRBV28 and TRBJ2-7; a weak D match, TRBD1 (5 bases). Germline assignment: CDR1 MDHEN and CDR2 SYDVKM. The CDR3 spans 13 residues. Trimming left V 4 bases short and J 1 base short, with 8 bases between. CDR3 coding DNA: TGTGCCAGCAGTTCAGGGTTTTCCTACGAGCAGTACTTC. Amino acid sequence: CASSSGFSYEQYF.

CDR3 coding DNA: TGTGCCAGCAGTTCTAATCCGGCCGGGAAGCAGTACTTC. As protein: CASSSNPAGKQYF. This rearrangement joins TRBV7-2 to TRBJ2-7; maybe TRBD2 (5 bases). CDR1 SGHTA and CDR2 FQGNSA come from the germline V gene. V was cut by 6 bases and J by 8 bases, with 17 bases left in between. The CDR3 contains 13 residues.

This chain links TRBV2 with TRBJ2-7; tentatively, D is TRBD1 or TRBD2 (6 bases each). Germline lookup yields CDR1 SNHLY and CDR2 FYNNEI. V was cut by 8 bases and J by 4 bases, with 18 bases left in between. The length of the CDR3 is 14 residues. In DNA form, the CDR3 reads TGTGCCAGCGGGGGGCCGGGGATTTTGTACGAGCAGTACTTC. Amino acid sequence: CASGGPGILYEQYF.

This clonotype occurred a few times. The rearrangement links TRBV2 to TRBJ2-1; D ambiguous. The CDR3 has 11 amino acids. The V gene lost 3 bases and the J gene lost 6 bases, with 3 bases spanning the gap. CDR1 and CDR2 from the germline V gene are SNHLY and FYNNEI. CDR3 sequence reads: CASSDINEQFF. The CDR3 DNA follows: TGTGCCAGCAGTGACATCAATGAGCAGTTCTTC.

This clonotype was counted only a few times. CDR3 region: CATSRDFVLADSYEQYF. The CDR3 coding sequence is TGTGCCACCAGCAGAGATTTCGTGCTAGCGGACTCCTACGAGCAGTACTTC. The V and J genes are TRBV15 and TRBJ2-7, with TRBD2 matching 7 bases. Unmatched junction bases numbered 8, after V lost 0 bases and J lost 0 bases. Germline values: CDR1 LNHNV, CDR2 YYDKDF (reference sequence). The CDR3 is 17 amino acids.

The DNA of the CDR3 is TGTGCCAGCAGCTATCGGTTTGGGTTTGAAGCCAAAAACATTCAGTACTTC. Its translation is CASSYRFGFEAKNIQYF. The chain carries TRBV7-9 and TRBJ2-4; D is ambiguous. CDR1 and CDR2 (germline): SEHNR, FQNEAQ (reference sequence). V lost 4 bases, J lost 0 bases, and 16 bases lay in between. The CDR3 loop spans 17 amino acids.

V is TRBV28 and J is TRBJ1-6; the D gene is possibly TRBD1 (5 bases). The V gene's germline CDR1 is MDHEN and CDR2 SYDVKM. Trimming pared 4 bases from V and 4 bases from J, leaving 8 bases between. The CDR3 sequence is 14 residues long. This chain's CDR3 is CASSSGDYNSPLHF. Here the CDR3 DNA reads TGTGCCAGCAGTTCGGGGGATTATAATTCACCCCTCCACTTT.

The chain joins TRBV7-2 to TRBJ2-7; 12 bases are shared with TRBD2. The germline CDR1 and CDR2 sequences are SGHTA and FQGNSA. The CDR3 runs 17 residues. V trimming: 5 bases; J trimming: 2 bases; junction bases outside the gene matches: 10. In DNA, the CDR3 is TGTGCCAGCAGCCAAGCAGCGACTAGCGGGAGAACCTACGAGCAGTACTTC. This translates into CASSQAATSGRTYEQYF.

CDR3 region: CASSYAPEGRRLNYNEQFF. The CDR3 DNA is TGTGCCAGCAGCTATGCACCCGAGGGAAGGAGGTTGAACTACAATGAGCAGTTCTTC. The J gene is TRBJ2-1, the V gene TRBV14; D might be TRBD2 (5 bases). This CDR3 is built from 19 residues. Germline CDR1 and CDR2: SGHDN and FVKESK. V was pared by 5 bases and J by 3 bases, with 26 bases between.

The chain carries TRBV7-6 and TRBJ2-5, with D perhaps TRBD1 or TRBD2 (6 bases each). Trimming stripped 2 bases from V and 5 bases from J, with 21 bases between. This CDR3 region has 17 residues. Germline assignment: CDR1 SGHVS and CDR2 FNYEAQ. As DNA, the CDR3 is TGTGCCAGCAGCTTAAGACTCGCGGAAAGGGGGGCGGAGACCCAGTACTTC. It specifies CASSLRLAERGAETQYF.

The chain couples TRBV12-3 or TRBV12-4 to TRBJ1-5; D is ambiguous. CDR3 length: 15 residues. V dropped 6 bases and J dropped 0 bases, with 12 bases sitting between them. The CDR3 loop reads CASSRVAYSNQPQHF. Written as DNA, the CDR3 is TGTGCCAGCAGCCGGGTGGCCTATAGCAATCAGCCCCAGCATTTT.

V is TRBV24-1 and J is TRBJ2-2; TRBD2 is a possible D gene (5 bases). The V end lost 5 bases, the J end lost 4 bases, and 16 bases lay between the germline ends. The germline CDR1 and CDR2 sequences are KGHDR and SFDVKD. The CDR3 spans 16 residues. CDR3: CATSGASPIGTGELFF. In nucleotides, the CDR3 is TGTGCCACCAGTGGGGCTAGCCCGATAGGCACCGGGGAGCTGTTTTTT.

CDR3: CASSLRVGDDWAYEQYV. DNA for the CDR3: TGTGCCAGCAGCTTAAGGGTAGGGGATGACTGGGCCTACGAGCAGTACGTC. The genes are TRBV11-2 and TRBJ2-7; tentative D call: TRBD1 (5 bases). The germline V gene has CDR1 SGHAT and CDR2 FQNNGV. The CDR3 covers 17 residues. V was cut by 2 bases and J by 2 bases, with 19 bases left in between.

The chain recombines TRBV20-1 with TRBJ2-1, with 10 bases that match TRBD2. The germline V gene has CDR1 DFQATT and CDR2 SNEGSKA (reference sequence). CDR3 length: 16 amino acids. With V trimmed by 6 bases and J by 2 bases, 10 bases remained unmatched. This CDR3 reads CSASFHSGRTYNEQFF. CDR3 nucleotides: TGCAGTGCGAGTTTCCATAGCGGGAGGACCTACAATGAGCAGTTCTTC.

The chain joins TRBV28 to TRBJ1-2, with 8 bases lining up with TRBD1. CDR3 size: 13 residues. Germline V gene lookup returns CDR1 MDHEN and CDR2 SYDVKM. V was pared by 11 bases and J by 0 bases, with 5 bases of the junction left unmatched. CDR3 protein: CAGIQGANYGYTF. As DNA, the CDR3 is TGTGCCGGGATACAGGGGGCTAACTATGGCTACACCTTC.

The rearrangement joins TRBV29-1 to TRBJ2-1; D unresolved. From germline, CDR1 is SQVTM and CDR2 ANQGSEA. V gave up 3 bases and J gave up 10 bases, with 4 bases separating them. CDR3 length: 9 amino acids. The CDR3 loop reads CSVEEEQFF. Here the CDR3 DNA reads TGCAGCGTTGAGGAGGAGCAGTTCTTC.

This clonotype was observed many times. V usage is TRBV10-3 and J usage is TRBJ2-1, with TRBD2 matching 10 bases. Germline V CDR1 and CDR2: ENHRY, SYGVKD. Unmatched junction bases numbered 15, after V lost 0 bases and J lost 7 bases. CDR3 length: 19 residues. In nucleotides, the CDR3 is TGTGCCATCAGTGAGTCTTTCGGTAAAGCGGGAGGGGGATTGAATGAGCAGTTCTTC. This codes for CAISESFGKAGGGLNEQFF.

CDR3 DNA sequence: TGTGCCAGCTCACCCAGGGGGGAACCCTACGAGCAGTACGTC. It translates to CASSPRGEPYEQYV. This chain uses TRBV18 with TRBJ2-7, with a tentative D call TRBD1 (7 bases). Germline CDR1 and CDR2: KGHSH and LQKENI. CDR3 size: 14 residues. V was clipped by 3 bases and J by 2 bases, with 11 bases between them.

J is TRBJ2-7 and V is TRBV7-9; maybe TRBD1 (6 bases). Trimming left V 5 bases short and J 6 bases short, with 14 bases between. Per the germline V gene, CDR1 is SEHNR and CDR2 is FQNEAQ (reference sequence). The CDR3 has 13 residues. CDR3 protein: CASSKGVAGEQYF. CDR3 nucleotide sequence: TGTGCCAGCAGCAAGGGGGTAGCTGGCGAGCAGTACTTC.

This clonotype occurred a few times. This rearrangement joins TRBV15 to TRBJ2-1; D remains unclear. Germline V gene lookup returns CDR1 LNHNV and CDR2 YYDKDF (reference sequence). CDR3 size: 15 residues. The ends were cut back, 1 base at V and 7 bases at J, with 14 bases in the middle. Here the CDR3 DNA reads TGTGCCACCAGCAGAGGGGTGGCCCTGAAGAATGAGCAGTTCTTC. Its protein is CATSRGVALKNEQFF.

There are a few counts of this clonotype. The chain recombines TRBV28 with TRBJ1-1, with TRBD1 matching over 7 bases. V shed 7 bases and J 1 base; nucleotides not matched to a gene: 6. Per germline, CDR1 MDHEN and CDR2 SYDVKM. This CDR3 comprises 14 residues. CDR3 coding DNA: TGTGCCAGCATTTCGGACAGGACGAACACTGAAGCTTTCTTT. Protein sequence: CASISDRTNTEAFF.

This clonotype was recorded many times. The chain links TRBV9 to TRBJ1-1, with a possible D match to TRBD1 (5 bases). Germline V lookup: CDR1 SGDLS, CDR2 YYNGEE. V lost 3 bases and J lost 0, with 15 bases in between. The CDR3 consists of 16 residues. DNA for the CDR3: TGTGCCAGCAGCGGATCTGACAGTTACTTGAACACTGAAGCTTTCTTT. It codes for CASSGSDSYLNTEAFF.

V and J are TRBV12-3 or TRBV12-4 and TRBJ2-7, with TRBD1 matching over 8 bases. There are 16 residues in the CDR3. The junction had 11 bases not matched to a gene; V was cut back by 6 bases and J by 1 base. Here the CDR3 reads CASSTYKTGASYEQYF. The DNA for the CDR3 is TGTGCCAGCAGCACGTATAAGACAGGGGCATCCTACGAGCAGTACTTC.

This clonotype was seen many times. V and J are TRBV7-8 and TRBJ2-1; D is unresolved. The CDR3 covers 13 residues. With 1 base removed from V and 5 bases from J, the gap between germline ends came to 6 bases. The germline gives CDR1 SGHVS, CDR2 FQNEAQ. The CDR3 nucleotides are TGTGCCAGCAGCTTAGGACGACACAATGAGCAGTTCTTC. Translating gives CASSLGRHNEQFF. Complete variable domain (other parts from reference TRBV7-8 and TRBJ2-1): GAGVSQSPRYKVAKRGQDVALRCDPISGHVSLFWYQQALGQGPEFLTYFQNEAQLDKSGLPSDRFFAERPEGSVSTLKIQRTQQEDSAVYLCASSLGRHNEQFFGPGTRLTVL.

This clonotype was seen more than once but under ten times. The rearrangement joins TRBV3-1 to TRBJ2-1, with D possibly being TRBD1 or TRBD2 (5 bases each). The CDR3 consists of 19 residues. Germline V lookup: CDR1 LGHDT, CDR2 YNNKEL (reference sequence). The ends were cut back, 5 bases at V and 4 bases at J, with 27 bases in the middle. The CDR3 loop reads CASSSRWSVERGGYNEQFF. The CDR3 coding sequence is TGTGCCAGCAGCTCCCGGTGGAGCGTAGAGAGGGGTGGATACAATGAGCAGTTCTTC.

This clonotype was counted at least ten times. The chain is built from TRBV12-3 or TRBV12-4 and TRBJ1-6, with TRBD1 identical over 8 bases. The CDR3 contains 15 residues. J gave up 5 bases and V 4 bases, and 4 bases lay outside the gene matches. The chain's CDR3 is CASSSGTGHNSPLHF. CDR3 in DNA: TGTGCCAGCAGTTCCGGGACAGGCCATAATTCACCCCTCCACTTT.

There are many counts of this clonotype. The chain has TRBV12-3 or TRBV12-4 and TRBJ1-1; D is ambiguous. The germline V and J ends were trimmed by 6 bases and 0 bases, with 14 bases remaining between them. The CDR3 spans 15 residues. CDR3 DNA sequence: TGTGCCAGCAGCCCCCGACCCGTTCTGAACACTGAAGCTTTCTTT. Translation: CASSPRPVLNTEAFF.

This chain uses TRBV7-8 with TRBJ2-3; perhaps TRBD1 as D (5 bases). The CDR3 consists of 18 residues. Trimming pared 3 bases from V and 0 bases from J, leaving 19 bases between. Germline V gene sequence: CDR1 SGHVS, CDR2 FQNEAQ. CDR3 region: CASSFAFGARASTDTQYF. The CDR3, as DNA: TGTGCCAGCAGCTTCGCGTTTGGGGCCAGGGCGAGCACAGATACGCAGTATTTT.